The 5 T cell receptor beta chains below all came from one sample that was sequenced in a study of blood T cell repertoires in COVID-19. Produced via immunoSEQ multiplex PCR; TCRdb's table is partial and in-frame only. The sample has about 210,000 clones; roughly nine tenths are singletons. Sequences were obtained from peripheral blood. Receptors originate from a man aged 35 to 55 with acute or convalescent COVID-19.

This clone was observed once. The rearrangement links TRBV19 to TRBJ2-1; D is ambiguous. V lost 4 bases, J lost 1 base, and 8 bases lay in between. The CDR3 spans 14 residues. CDR1 is LNHDA and CDR2 is SQIVND in the germline V gene (reference sequence). CDR3 sequence: CASSRATSYNEQFF. The CDR3 DNA reads TGTGCCAGTAGTAGGGCCACGTCCTACAATGAGCAGTTCTTC. The full variable domain, rest sourced from reference TRBV19 and TRBJ2-1, is DGGITQSPKYLFRKEGQNVTLSCEQNLNHDAMYWYRQDPGQGLRLIYYSQIVNDFQKGDIAEGYSVSREKKESFPLTVTSAQKNPTAFYLCASSRATSYNEQFFGPGTRLTVL.

The chain joins TRBV7-8 to TRBJ1-3; D is possibly TRBD1 (5 bases). CDR3 length: 18 amino acids. Germline values: CDR1 SGHVS, CDR2 FQNEAQ. V lost 2 bases and J lost 2, with 19 bases in between. The CDR3 spells CASSLFFGGVATGNTIYF. The CDR3 coding sequence is TGTGCCAGCAGCTTATTTTTTGGGGGGGTAGCGACTGGAAACACCATATATTTT.

The sample holds many counts of this clone. V is TRBV5-1 and J is TRBJ2-5; D ambiguous. V lost 0 bases to trimming and J lost 4 bases, with 10 bases between them. The CDR3 runs to 14 residues. Germline CDR1 reads SGHRS; CDR2 reads YFSETQ. CDR3 nucleotide sequence: TGCGCCAGCAGCTTGGGACTCAATAGAGAGACCCAGTACTTC. Protein sequence: CASSLGLNRETQYF.

The V gene is TRBV10-3, the J gene TRBJ2-5; TRBD2 agrees at 12 bases. The germline CDR1 and CDR2 sequences are ENHRY and SYGVKD. V trimming: 4 bases; J trimming: 3 bases; junction bases outside the gene matches: 6. The CDR3 covers 16 residues. CDR3 bases: TGTGCCATCAGTGGGGTATCTAGCGGGGGGGAAGAGACCCAGTACTTC. The encoded protein is CAISGVSSGGEETQYF.

This clone was observed a single time. The chain has TRBV30 and TRBJ1-2; no clear D. The CDR3 runs to 13 residues. The ends were cut back, 1 base at V and 8 bases at J, with 14 bases in the middle. CDR1 and CDR2 (germline): GTSNPN, SVGIG (reference sequence). CDR3 nucleotides: TGTGCCTGGAGTGAGTCCTTTGGGGAGGGCTACACCTTC. This encodes CAWSESFGEGYTF.